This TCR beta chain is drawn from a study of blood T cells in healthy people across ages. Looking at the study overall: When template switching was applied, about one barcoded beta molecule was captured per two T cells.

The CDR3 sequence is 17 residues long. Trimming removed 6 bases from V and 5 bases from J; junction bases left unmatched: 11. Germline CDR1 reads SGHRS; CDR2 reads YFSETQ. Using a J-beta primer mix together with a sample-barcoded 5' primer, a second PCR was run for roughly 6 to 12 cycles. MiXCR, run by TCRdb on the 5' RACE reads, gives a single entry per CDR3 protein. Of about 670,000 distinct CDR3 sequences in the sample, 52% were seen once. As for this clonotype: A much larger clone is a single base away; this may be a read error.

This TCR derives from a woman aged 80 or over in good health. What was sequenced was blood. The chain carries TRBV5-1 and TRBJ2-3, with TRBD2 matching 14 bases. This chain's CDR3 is CASNTGLAGAGEDTQYF. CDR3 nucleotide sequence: TGCGCCAGCAACACGGGACTAGCGGGAGCAGGGGAAGATACGCAGTATTTT.